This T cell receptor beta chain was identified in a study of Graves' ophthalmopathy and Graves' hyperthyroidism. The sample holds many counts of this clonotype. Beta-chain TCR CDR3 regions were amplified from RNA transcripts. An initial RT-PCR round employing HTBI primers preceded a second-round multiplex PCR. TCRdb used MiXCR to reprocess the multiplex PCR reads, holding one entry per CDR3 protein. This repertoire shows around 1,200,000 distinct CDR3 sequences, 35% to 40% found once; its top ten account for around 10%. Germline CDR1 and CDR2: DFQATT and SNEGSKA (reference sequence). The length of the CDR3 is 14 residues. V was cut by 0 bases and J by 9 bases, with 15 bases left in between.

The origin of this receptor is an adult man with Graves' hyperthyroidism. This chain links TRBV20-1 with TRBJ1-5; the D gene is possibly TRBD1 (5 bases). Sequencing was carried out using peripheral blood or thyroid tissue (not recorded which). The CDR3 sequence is CSARDQTAQWPQHF. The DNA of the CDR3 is TGCAGTGCTAGAGACCAGACAGCCCAGTGGCCCCAGCATTTT.